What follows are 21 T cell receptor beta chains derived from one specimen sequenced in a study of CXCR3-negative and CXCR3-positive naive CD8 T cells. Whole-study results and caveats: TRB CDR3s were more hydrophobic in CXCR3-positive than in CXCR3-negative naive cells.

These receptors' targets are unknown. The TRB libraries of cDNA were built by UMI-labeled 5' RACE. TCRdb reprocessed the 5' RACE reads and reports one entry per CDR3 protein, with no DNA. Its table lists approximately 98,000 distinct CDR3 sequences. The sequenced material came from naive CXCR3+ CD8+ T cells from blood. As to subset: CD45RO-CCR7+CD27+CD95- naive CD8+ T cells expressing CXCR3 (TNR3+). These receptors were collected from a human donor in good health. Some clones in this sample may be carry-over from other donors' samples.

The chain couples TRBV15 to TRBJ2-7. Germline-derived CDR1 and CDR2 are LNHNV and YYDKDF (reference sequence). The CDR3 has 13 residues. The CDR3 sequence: CATSEERDYEQYF.

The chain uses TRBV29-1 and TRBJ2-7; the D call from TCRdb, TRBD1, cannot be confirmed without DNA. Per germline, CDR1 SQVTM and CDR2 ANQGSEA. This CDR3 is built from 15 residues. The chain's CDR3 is CSVEWRGAFPYEQYF.

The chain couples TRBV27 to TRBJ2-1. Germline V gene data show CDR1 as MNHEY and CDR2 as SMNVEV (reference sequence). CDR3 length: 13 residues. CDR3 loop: CASSQPDYNEQFF.

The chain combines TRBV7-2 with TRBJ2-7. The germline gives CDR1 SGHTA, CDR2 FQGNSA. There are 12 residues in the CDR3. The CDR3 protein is CASSLGVYGQYF.

The CDR3 spells CASGLDPGQIYGYTF. This chain uses TRBV12-5 with TRBJ1-2; there is no DNA to check the TCRdb D call of TRBD1. Germline V CDR1 and CDR2: LGHNT, FRNRAP. CDR3 length equals 15 residues.

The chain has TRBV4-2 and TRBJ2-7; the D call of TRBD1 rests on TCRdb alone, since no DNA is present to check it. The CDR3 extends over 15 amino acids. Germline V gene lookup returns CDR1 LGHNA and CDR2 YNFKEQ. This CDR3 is CASSQETGEFYEQYF.

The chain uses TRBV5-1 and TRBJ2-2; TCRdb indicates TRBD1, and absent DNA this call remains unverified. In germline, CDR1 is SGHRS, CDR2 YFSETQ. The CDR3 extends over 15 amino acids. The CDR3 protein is CASSWTVPNTGELVF.

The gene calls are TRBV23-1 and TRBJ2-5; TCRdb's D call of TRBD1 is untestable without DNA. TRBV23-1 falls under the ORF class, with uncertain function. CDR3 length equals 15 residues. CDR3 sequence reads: CASSQWGGLQETQYF.

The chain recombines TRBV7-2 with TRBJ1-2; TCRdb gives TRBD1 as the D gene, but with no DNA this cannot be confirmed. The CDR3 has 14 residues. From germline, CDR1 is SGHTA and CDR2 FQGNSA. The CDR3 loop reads CASSGTGVINGYTF. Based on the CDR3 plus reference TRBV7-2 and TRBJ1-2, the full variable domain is GAGVSQSPSNKVTEKGKDVELRCDPISGHTALYWYRQSLGQGLEFLIYFQGNSAPDKSGLPSDRFSAERTGGSVSTLTIQRTQQEDSAVYLCASSGTGVINGYTFGSGTRLTVV.

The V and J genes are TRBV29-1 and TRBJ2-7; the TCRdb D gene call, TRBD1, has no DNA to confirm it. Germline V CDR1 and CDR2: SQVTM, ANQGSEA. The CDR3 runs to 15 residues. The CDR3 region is CSVEKGTGGAYEQYF.

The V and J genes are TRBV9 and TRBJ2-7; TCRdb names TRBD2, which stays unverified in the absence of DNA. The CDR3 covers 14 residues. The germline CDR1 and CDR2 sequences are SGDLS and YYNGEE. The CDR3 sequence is CASSSLAGGVEQYF.

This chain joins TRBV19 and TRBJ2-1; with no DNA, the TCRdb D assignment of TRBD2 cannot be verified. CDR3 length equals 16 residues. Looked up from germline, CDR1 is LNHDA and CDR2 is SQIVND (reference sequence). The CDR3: CASSFYSGGAHNEQFF.

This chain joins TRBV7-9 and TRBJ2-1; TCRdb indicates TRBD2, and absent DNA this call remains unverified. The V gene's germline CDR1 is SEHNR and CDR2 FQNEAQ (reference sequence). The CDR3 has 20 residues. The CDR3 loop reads CASSPRIHQRGGSIGNEQFF.

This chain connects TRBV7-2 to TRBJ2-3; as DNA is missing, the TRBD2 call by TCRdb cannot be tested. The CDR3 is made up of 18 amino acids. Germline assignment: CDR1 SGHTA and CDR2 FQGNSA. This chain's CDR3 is CASSSAWTSGGGADTQYF.

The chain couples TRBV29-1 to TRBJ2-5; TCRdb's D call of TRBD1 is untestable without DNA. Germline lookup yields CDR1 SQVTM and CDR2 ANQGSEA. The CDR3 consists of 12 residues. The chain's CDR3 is CSVDQGQETQYF. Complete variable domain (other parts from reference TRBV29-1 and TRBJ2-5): SAVISQKPSRDICQRGTSLTIQCQVDSQVTMMFWYRQQPGQSLTLIATANQGSEATYESGFVIDKFPISRPNLTFSTLTVSNMSPEDSSIYLCSVDQGQETQYFGPGTRLLVL.

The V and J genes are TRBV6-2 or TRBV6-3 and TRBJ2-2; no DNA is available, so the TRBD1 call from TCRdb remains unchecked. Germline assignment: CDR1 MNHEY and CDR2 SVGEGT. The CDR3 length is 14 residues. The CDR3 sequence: CASTPQDSTGELFF.

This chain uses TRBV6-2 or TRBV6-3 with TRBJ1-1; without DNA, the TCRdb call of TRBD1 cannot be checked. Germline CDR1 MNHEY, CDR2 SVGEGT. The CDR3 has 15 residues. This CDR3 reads CASSSLGRSNTEAFF.

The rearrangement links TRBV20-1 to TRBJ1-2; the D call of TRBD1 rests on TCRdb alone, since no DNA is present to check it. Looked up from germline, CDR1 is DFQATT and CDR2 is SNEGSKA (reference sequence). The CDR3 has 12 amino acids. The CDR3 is CSARDGIYGYTF.

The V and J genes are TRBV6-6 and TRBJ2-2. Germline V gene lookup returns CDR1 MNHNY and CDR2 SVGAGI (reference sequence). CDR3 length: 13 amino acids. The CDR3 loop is CASKLGNTGELFF.

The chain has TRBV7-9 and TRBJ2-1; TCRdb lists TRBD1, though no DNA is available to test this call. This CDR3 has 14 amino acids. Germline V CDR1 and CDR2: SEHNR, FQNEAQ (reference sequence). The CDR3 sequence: CATNRQGRDNEQFF.

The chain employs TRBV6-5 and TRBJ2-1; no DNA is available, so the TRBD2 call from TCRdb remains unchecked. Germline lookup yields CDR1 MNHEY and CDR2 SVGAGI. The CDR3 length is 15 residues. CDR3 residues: CASSHGGYGDNEQFF.